This TCR beta chain was profiled in a study of T-cell reconstitution after alpha-beta-depleted transplantation in children. This clonotype appeared many times. Its antigen is unidentified. V lost 5 bases, J lost 3 bases, and 14 bases lay in between. The CDR3 extends over 14 amino acids. Germline assignment: CDR1 SGHTA and CDR2 FQGTGA. Points from the study as a whole: Several hundred expanded graft clones reportedly were the source of alpha-beta T cells about two months after transplant.

Unique molecular identifiers were incorporated when the TCRbeta library was constructed. MiXCR was run by TCRdb on the PCR reads, yielding one entry per CDR3 protein. The table lists hundreds of thousands of distinct CDR3 sequences, about 9.5% of them singletons. This clonotype originated in a boy younger than two with acute myeloid leukemia, due to receive a stem cell transplant. The source was PBMCs, collected before TCRalphabeta/CD19-depleted stem cell transplant. The chain employs TRBV7-3 and TRBJ2-7; TRBD2 might be the D (6 bases). CDR3 protein: CASSEYGGIYEQYF. The DNA for the CDR3 is TGTGCCAGCAGCGAATATGGGGGGATCTACGAGCAGTACTTC.